The present entry profiles one T cell receptor (beta chain) with its context. Its antigen is unknown. The sample is drawn from a study of T cell responses to AZD1222 COVID-19 vaccine. Study-level results: Recipients of two AZD1222 doses showed rising Spike-specific TCR breadth and depth. Among those given AZD1222, only five or six were seropositive at baseline. Clonal diversity was possibly underestimated; the donors were predominantly white British and more often female.

TCRdb's copy holds only in-frame clones and misses some; the assay was immunoSEQ multiplex PCR. The table includes some 150,000 clones, 75% to 95% detected once. The CDR3 runs 16 residues. Trimming left V 1 base short and J 4 bases short, with 14 bases between. The germline CDR1 and CDR2 sequences are LGHNA and YNFKEQ. The material sequenced was peripheral blood, taken on day 0 of AZD1222 vaccination. This clonotype was obtained from an adult in good health. The chain has TRBV4-2 and TRBJ1-5, with TRBD1 as a possible D gene (5 bases). The CDR3 here is CASSQVAAGGNQPQHF. The DNA for the CDR3 is TGTGCCAGCAGCCAAGTTGCTGCGGGGGGGAATCAGCCCCAGCATTTT.